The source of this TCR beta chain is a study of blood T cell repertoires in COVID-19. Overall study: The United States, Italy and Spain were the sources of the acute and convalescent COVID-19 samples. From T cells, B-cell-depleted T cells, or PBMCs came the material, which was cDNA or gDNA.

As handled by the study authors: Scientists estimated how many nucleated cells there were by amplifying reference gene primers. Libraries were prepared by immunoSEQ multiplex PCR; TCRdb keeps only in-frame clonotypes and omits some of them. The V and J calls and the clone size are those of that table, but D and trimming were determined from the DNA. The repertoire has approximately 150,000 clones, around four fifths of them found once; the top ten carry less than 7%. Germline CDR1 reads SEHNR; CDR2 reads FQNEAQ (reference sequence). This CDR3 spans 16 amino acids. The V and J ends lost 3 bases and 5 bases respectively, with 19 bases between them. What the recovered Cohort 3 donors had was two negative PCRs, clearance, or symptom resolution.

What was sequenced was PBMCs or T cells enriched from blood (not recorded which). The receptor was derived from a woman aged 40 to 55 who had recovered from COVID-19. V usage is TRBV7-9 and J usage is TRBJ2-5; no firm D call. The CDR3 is CASSFEVTSHPETQYF. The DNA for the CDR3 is TGTGCCAGCAGCTTCGAGGTCACCTCGCACCCCGAGACCCAGTACTTC.